Sequencing of this TCR beta chain was carried out in a study of beta chain features in type 1 diabetes. The CDR3 runs to 13 residues. After removal of 4 bases from V and 5 bases from J, the junction contained 3 bases not matched to a gene. The germline V gene encodes CDR1 SQVTM and CDR2 ANQGSEA. Sequenced material consisted of expressed TCRB transcripts (all of the isolated RNA was reverse transcribed). Assay: immunoSEQ multiplex PCR; the TCRdb copy retains only in-frame clones and omits some. The data hold under 400,000 clones, with approximately 12% observed a single time. Findings and limits, study-wide: It was among patients, rather than healthy donors, that naive, central memory and Treg TCRB repertoires appeared more similar. For Type 1 diabetes patients, all four CD4+ subsets carried TCRB CDR3s that were moderately but significantly shorter.

This clone was seen a handful of times. Its cognate antigen is unknown. The sample carries other DNA sequences with the same CDR3. The chain links TRBV29-1 to TRBJ1-1; TRBD1 agrees at 11 bases. Sequenced sample: naive CD4+ T cells from blood. This TCR was sampled from a woman in her late teens or twenties with type 1 diabetes. CDR3 sequence (DNA): TGCAGCGTTGCGGGACAGGGGGGAACTGAAGCTTTCTTT. Translated: CSVAGQGGTEAFF.